This is a list of T cell receptor beta chains from one sample in a study of blood T cell repertoires in COVID-19. TCRdb keeps only in-frame clones here, not all; method: immunoSEQ multiplex PCR. The sample records roughly 180,000 clones, about 75% being singletons. The specimen was peripheral blood. The receptor set was obtained from a woman between 50 and 59 years old with active or convalescent COVID-19. Each CDR3 is given with its conserved first and last residue. Fields, in order: V gene, CDR3 length, D gene, J gene, CDR3 protein. D genes are given only for firm matches.

>TRBV5-1|16|TRBD1|TRBJ2-7
CASSAGQDGRFYEQYF
>TRBV6-2/TRBV6-3|12|-|TRBJ1-2
CASSEPEPGYTF
>TRBV3-1/TRBV3-2|13|-|TRBJ2-3
CASSQDRGDTQYF
>TRBV19|13|-|TRBJ1-3
CASSLNPGNTIYF
>TRBV7-2|13|TRBD1|TRBJ2-5
CASSDRGPATQYF
>TRBV21-1|16|-|TRBJ1-1
CASSSRSGGGGTEAFF
>TRBV6-5|13|TRBD1|TRBJ1-2
CASSLQGDYGYTF
>TRBV27|15|-|TRBJ1-5
CASSPGTFSNQPQHF
>TRBV7-3|15|TRBD1|TRBJ2-5
CASSPGTVIQETQYF
>TRBV28|13|-|TRBJ2-3
CASSFQGVDTQYF
>TRBV6-5|13|-|TRBJ1-1
CASSPGRETEAFF
>TRBV28|18|TRBD2|TRBJ2-3
CASSSPIGLAGTSDTQYF
>TRBV7-3|17|-|TRBJ2-3
CASSSLPDPRDTDTQYF
>TRBV25-1|14|-|TRBJ1-4
CASSEREANEKLFF
>TRBV30|15|-|TRBJ2-3
CAWSVLGDFTDTQYF
>TRBV11-2|13|-|TRBJ2-5
CASSLNRRETQYF
>TRBV7-3|15|TRBD1|TRBJ1-1
CASRLTGGLNTEAFF
>TRBV5-1|18|TRBD1|TRBJ2-2
CASRSTPNRGWGTGELFF
>TRBV3-1/TRBV3-2|15|-|TRBJ1-6
CASSQDFGSNSPLHF
>TRBV11-2|12|-|TRBJ1-4
CASSLLPGKLFF
>TRBV12-3/TRBV12-4|13|-|TRBJ1-2
CASSSQGSYGYTF
>TRBV4-2|16|TRBD2|TRBJ2-3
CASSHPSGGDTDTQYF
>TRBV19|15|-|TRBJ1-5
CASTLKSGSNQPQHF
>TRBV3-1/TRBV3-2|13|-|TRBJ1-2
CASSQYTGHGYTF
>TRBV20-1|14|-|TRBJ2-1
CSASEWTADDEQFF
>TRBV3-1/TRBV3-2|14|-|TRBJ1-1
CASSLNERNTEAFF
>TRBV6-2/TRBV6-3|15|-|TRBJ2-2
CASSRVKGNTGELFF
>TRBV5-1|15|TRBD1|TRBJ1-4
CASSRNRGQGEKLFF
>TRBV5-1|17|TRBD1|TRBJ1-3
CASSRTGGTSSGNTIYF
>TRBV14|15|-|TRBJ1-1
CASSPGQGWSTEAFF
>TRBV29-1|14|TRBD2|TRBJ2-7
CSVESGTGGPRQYF
>TRBV30|13|-|TRBJ2-3
CAWTYMSTDTQYF
>TRBV11-2|15|TRBD1|TRBJ1-6
CASSIRDSYNSPLHF
>TRBV19|15|-|TRBJ1-2
CASRSTGAPNYGYTF
>TRBV30|14|TRBD1|TRBJ1-2
CAWTGQGANYGYTF
>TRBV19|14|-|TRBJ1-6
CASSVAGANSPLHF
>TRBV19|14|-|TRBJ1-5
CASTLPGLGQPQHF
>TRBV6-6|12|-|TRBJ1-2
CASSYSGGLACF
>TRBV7-6|18|TRBD1|TRBJ1-3
CASSPRTGTGISGNTIYF
>TRBV10-3|13|-|TRBJ1-5
CAISDNSNQPQHF
>TRBV30|13|-|TRBJ1-2
CAWSRKGLDGYTF
>TRBV28|13|-|TRBJ1-2
CASSLFEGYGYTF
>TRBV6-1|15|-|TRBJ2-7
CASSENWGPNYEQYF
>TRBV4-3|16|TRBD1|TRBJ2-1
CASSQGPGQGWREQFF
>TRBV19|15|TRBD2|TRBJ2-1
CASTVTSGGYNEQFF
>TRBV9|15|-|TRBJ1-1
CASSSSWTMNTEAFF
>TRBV19|13|-|TRBJ1-2
CASTLDRLSGYTF
>TRBV7-9|18|-|TRBJ1-2
CASSLRIPLGRVDYGYTF
>TRBV5-1|15|-|TRBJ1-6
CASSPTGARNSPLHF
>TRBV19|14|-|TRBJ1-6
CASSIYSYNSPLHF
>TRBV30|13|TRBD2|TRBJ2-5
CAWRGLAQETQYF
>TRBV4-3|14|TRBD1|TRBJ2-7
CASSQGQGSYEQYF
>TRBV4-3|16|TRBD2|TRBJ2-1
CASSQDYGGAYNEQFF
>TRBV4-3|18|TRBD2|TRBJ2-3
CASSQNPFTGGATDTQYF